The 2 T cell receptor beta chains given below trace back to one sample, sequenced in a study of shared clonotypes between healthy human individuals. Data came from immunoSEQ multiplex PCR; TCRdb stores just in-frame clones and leaves some out. The sample consists of about 2.1 million clones, 90% to 95% of them appearing once. Terminally differentiated effector memory CD45RA+ cells were excluded by CCR7 positive selection of CD45RO-negative cells. The sequenced sample consisted of naive CD8+ T cells from PBMCs. Receptors were obtained from a man aged 18 to 35 in good health. Some clones in this sample may be carry-over from other donors' samples.

On this clone: The sample carries other DNA sequences with the same CDR3. The rearrangement uses TRBV5-1 and TRBJ1-5; the match to TRBD1 covers 9 bases. Trimming cost V 4 bases and J 7 bases; bases outside gene matches: 6. This CDR3 has 14 residues. The germline V gene has CDR1 SGHRS and CDR2 YFSETQ. The CDR3 DNA follows: TGCGCCAGCAGCCCGGGACAGGGTCTCCAGCCCCAGCATTTT. Translated, it gives CASSPGQGLQPQHF.

Comment on this clone: At one end the junction does not follow the germline gene, possibly because of a read error. Distinct nucleotide sequences in the sample also encode this CDR3. The V call is TRBV27, the J call TRBJ2-1, with D unclear. The CDR3 runs to 12 residues. The germline gives CDR1 MNHEY, CDR2 SMNVEV (reference sequence). CDR3 region: CASTNSYNEQFF. The CDR3 region has the DNA TGTGCCAGCACCAACAGTTACAATGAACAGTTCTTC.